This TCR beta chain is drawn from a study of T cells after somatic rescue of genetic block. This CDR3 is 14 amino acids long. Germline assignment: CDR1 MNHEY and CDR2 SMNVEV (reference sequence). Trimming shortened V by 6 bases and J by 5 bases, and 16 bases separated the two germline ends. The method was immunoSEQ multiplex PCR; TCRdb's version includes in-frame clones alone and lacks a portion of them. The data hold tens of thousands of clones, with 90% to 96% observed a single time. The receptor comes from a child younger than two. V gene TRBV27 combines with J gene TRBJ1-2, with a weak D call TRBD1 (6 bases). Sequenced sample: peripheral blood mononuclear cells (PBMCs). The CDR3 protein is CASRGTGGLYGYTF. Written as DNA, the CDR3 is TGTGCCAGCAGAGGAACCGGGGGGCTATATGGCTACACCTTC.